The sequence of this TCR beta chain was determined in a study of blood T cell repertoires in COVID-19. Study-level background: From the United States, Italy and Spain came samples of acute and convalescent COVID-19. PBMCs, B-cell-depleted T cells, or T cells were the source of the cDNA or gDNA that made up the material.

V was clipped by 1 base and J by 1 base; unmatched bases: 4. Germline V gene sequence: CDR1 SGHDT, CDR2 YYEEEE. The CDR3 runs 15 residues. Per the study methods: Researchers report that nucleated cell counts were estimated from reference gene primer amplification. Profiled with immunoSEQ multiplex PCR; TCRdb holds only in-frame clones, not every one. D and trimming were read from the DNA, whereas the V and J calls and clone size are those reported in that table. This sample has 100,000 to 150,000 clones, with around four fifths found just once. Followed longitudinally, the Seattle patients had been enrolled during active infection.

Sequencing used peripheral blood. This chain joins TRBV5-6 and TRBJ1-1, with 7 nucleotides matching TRBD1. This receptor was identified in an elderly man with COVID-19, enrolled during active disease. The CDR3: CASSLIPGGNTEAFF. The CDR3 nucleotides read TGTGCCAGCAGCTTGATACCAGGGGGGAACACTGAAGCTTTCTTT.